This T cell receptor (beta chain) came from a study of PD-1 blockade in classical Hodgkin lymphoma. Study observations and caveats: The authors excluded patients who started nivolumab under 1 year after ASCT. The drivers behind the repertoire differences, possibly disease activity or prior therapy, remain undefined.

V dropped 10 bases and J dropped 6 bases, with 16 bases sitting between them. The CDR3 length is 13 residues. CDR1 is PRHDT and CDR2 is FYEKMQ in the germline V gene (reference sequence). Regarding this clone: Its matching antigen is unknown.

Relapse was seen in all patients after autologous stem cell transplantation, and brentuximab vedotin exposure was variable. Complete response, partial response or progressive disease constituted the best response categories observed. Profiled with immunoSEQ multiplex PCR; TCRdb holds only in-frame clones, not every one. Here the sample spans about 31,000 clones, 60% to 80% being singletons. This chain joins TRBV13 and TRBJ1-3; the D gene is possibly TRBD1 (5 bases). This TCR was recovered from a human donor with classical Hodgkin lymphoma. The sequenced sample was peripheral blood mononuclear cells (PBMCs), obtained before the second cycle of nivolumab. For the CDR3, the DNA is TGTGCCACCAAGGTCGGGGCCGCAAACACCATATATTTT. Encoded protein: CATKVGAANTIYF.